The source of this T cell receptor beta chain is a study of molecular identifiers for immune sequencing clone quantification. Germline CDR1 SGHNT, CDR2 YENEEA. The CDR3 is 19 residues long. After removal of 5 bases from V and 0 bases from J, the junction contained 12 bases not matched to a gene. This clonotype was counted a few times. TCRdb analysed the PCR reads with MiXCR anew, one entry per CDR3 protein. The sample shows approximately 97,000 distinct CDR3 sequences, around 37% of them seen only once. The V and J genes are TRBV11-3 and TRBJ2-2; the match to TRBD1 covers 10 bases. This TCR came from a human donor in good health. Some libraries in this study had Jurkat cell RNA spiked in. Sequenced material: naive CD8+ T cells from blood, with Jurkat cell RNA spiked in. Sample subset: FACS-sorted CD8+CD4-CCR7+CD45RA+ naive T cells. The CDR3 DNA is TGTGCCAGCAGCAATCCGCCACCCGGACAGGGGGCGAACACCGGGGAGCTGTTTTTT. Its protein is CASSNPPPGQGANTGELFF.